The 15 T cell receptor beta chains presented below share a single source sample, sequenced in a study of T cell responses to AZD1222 COVID-19 vaccine. Assay: immunoSEQ multiplex PCR; the TCRdb copy retains only in-frame clones and omits some. The sample lists more than 150,000 clones, approximately 91% seen once, with under 4% in the top ten. The sequences come from peripheral blood, collected 28 days after the second AZD1222 dose. Source of these receptors: an adult who received the AZD1222 COVID-19 vaccine.

V is TRBV10-3 and J is TRBJ1-5; TRBD1 might be the D (6 bases). Germline V gives CDR1 ENHRY, CDR2 SYGVKD. V shed 3 bases and J shed 7 bases, with 22 bases lying between them. The CDR3 totals 17 residues. The CDR3 sequence is CAISDPVRGRTDQPQHF. The CDR3 region has the DNA TGTGCCATCAGTGATCCAGTTCGAGGACGGACAGACCAGCCCCAGCATTTT.

The chain links TRBV2 to TRBJ1-6; TRBD1 is a possible D gene (6 bases). This CDR3 spans 13 amino acids. The V and J ends lost 6 bases and 7 bases respectively, with 10 bases between them. The germline CDR1 and CDR2 sequences are SNHLY and FYNNEI. CDR3 loop: CASRGDNNSPLHF. CDR3 nucleotides: TGTGCCAGCAGGGGGGACAACAATTCACCCCTCCACTTT.

This clone was recorded once. V usage is TRBV6-5 and J usage is TRBJ1-1, with D unresolved. Germline CDR1 and CDR2: MNHEY and SVGAGI. Trimming took 10 bases from V and 1 from J, leaving 13 bases between them. The CDR3 extends over 13 amino acids. The CDR3: CAIATQPNTEAFF. As DNA, the CDR3 is TGTGCCATCGCGACCCAGCCGAACACTGAAGCTTTCTTT.

The chain couples TRBV4-3 to TRBJ2-1, with D unclear. The germline CDR1 and CDR2 sequences are LGHNA and YSLEER. This CDR3 spans 15 amino acids. The ends were cut back, 0 bases at V and 5 bases at J, with 11 bases in the middle. CDR3 protein: CASSQDYRGNNEQFF. Written as DNA, the CDR3 is TGCGCCAGCAGCCAAGATTATCGTGGGAACAATGAGCAGTTCTTC.

CDR3: CASSLLGFQETQYF. The DNA for the CDR3 is TGTGCCAGCAGCTTACTCGGCTTCCAAGAGACCCAGTACTTC. V gene TRBV5-4 combines with J gene TRBJ2-5; the D is unclear. Trimming removed 2 bases at V and 1 base at J, with 9 bases between. CDR1 is SGHNT and CDR2 is YYREEE in the germline V gene (reference sequence). The CDR3 runs to 14 residues.

V and J are TRBV28 and TRBJ1-2; D might be TRBD1 (5 bases). Deletions cut 2 bases from V and 0 bases from J, with 28 bases between. This CDR3 region has 21 residues. Looked up from germline, CDR1 is MDHEN and CDR2 is SYDVKM. The CDR3 nucleotides read TGTGCCAGCAGTTTACCCCGTACCCCTAAGCAGTCCCAGACAGCTAACTATGGCTACACCTTC. Protein: CASSLPRTPKQSQTANYGYTF.

The chain links TRBV20-1 to TRBJ2-7; D is unresolved. CDR1 and CDR2 from the germline V gene are DFQATT and SNEGSKA (reference sequence). The V end lost 0 bases, the J end lost 9 bases, and 9 bases lay between the germline ends. CDR3 size: 11 residues. Here the CDR3 DNA reads TGCAGTGCTAGAGATGAGGAGAGGCAGTACTTC. Translating gives CSARDEERQYF.

This chain connects TRBV4-1 to TRBJ1-3; D not resolved. From germline, CDR1 is MGHRA and CDR2 YSYEKL. The CDR3 loop spans 13 amino acids. V gave up 5 bases and J gave up 0 bases, with 5 bases separating them. CDR3 in amino acids: CASSKSSGNTIYF. CDR3 nucleotides: TGCGCCAGCAGCAAGAGCTCTGGAAACACCATATATTTT.

V usage is TRBV3-1 (or the pseudogene TRBV3-2) and J usage is TRBJ2-5; the D gene could be TRBD1 or TRBD2 (6 bases each). This CDR3 is 15 amino acids long. The germline gives CDR1 LGHDT, CDR2 YNNKEL (reference sequence). The germline V and J ends were trimmed by 0 bases and 4 bases, with 12 bases remaining between them. The CDR3 reads CASSQDTGGGETQYF. The DNA of the CDR3 is TGTGCCAGCAGCCAAGATACCGGGGGCGGAGAGACCCAGTACTTC.

The J gene is TRBJ1-2, the V gene TRBV19, with TRBD1 matching 9 bases. CDR3 length equals 15 residues. The germline gives CDR1 LNHDA, CDR2 SQIVND (reference sequence). The V gene end was trimmed by 4 bases and the J gene end by 3 bases; junction bases not matched to a gene: 6. CDR3 region: CASSRARDRDYGYTF. CDR3 DNA: TGTGCCAGTAGTAGGGCCCGGGACAGGGACTATGGCTACACCTTC.

This clone has a single count. The chain carries TRBV6-4 and TRBJ1-5; D unclear. The CDR3 runs to 12 residues. V was pared by 7 bases and J by 6 bases, with 10 bases between. Germline CDR1 and CDR2: MRHNA and SNTAGT. CDR3 nucleotides: TGTGCCAGCAAACCGAGGGTTCAGCCCCAGCATTTT. It specifies CASKPRVQPQHF.

The chain recombines TRBV19 with TRBJ2-7; D could derive from TRBD1 or TRBD2 (7 bases each). The CDR3 is 15 residues long. V was pared by 4 bases and J by 2 bases, with 15 bases between. CDR1 and CDR2 from the germline V gene are LNHDA and SQIVND (reference sequence). CDR3 loop: CASSRQGLSPYEQYF. The CDR3 bases are TGTGCCAGTAGTAGACAGGGACTAAGCCCCTACGAGCAGTACTTC.

The chain carries TRBV6-1 and TRBJ2-5; the D call may be TRBD1 or TRBD2 (5 bases each). The germline V and J ends were trimmed by 3 bases and 7 bases, with 15 bases remaining between them. The germline CDR1 and CDR2 sequences are MNHNS and SASEGT. The CDR3 sequence is 14 residues long. Here the CDR3 DNA reads TGTGCCAGCAGTGAGAGACAGTCCGAGGGGACCCAGTACTTC. Protein: CASSERQSEGTQYF.

This sequence joins TRBV4-3 and TRBJ2-5, with 8 bases that match TRBD1. CDR1 is LGHNA, CDR2 YSLEER, per germline. With 4 bases clipped from V and 4 bases from J, the junction kept 8 bases outside the gene matches. The CDR3 loop spans 15 amino acids. In DNA, the CDR3 is TGCGCCAGCAGCCCCGACAGGGGAAATTTAGAGACCCAGTACTTC. It encodes CASSPDRGNLETQYF.

The J gene is TRBJ2-7, the V gene TRBV2; D not certain. V was shortened by 6 bases and J by 6 bases, with 18 bases between the two germline ends. This CDR3 is built from 14 residues. Germline loops: CDR1 SNHLY, CDR2 FYNNEI. The DNA of the CDR3 is TGTGCCAGCAGCGCTATTGGACCGTCCCTCGAGCAGTACTTC. It yields the protein CASSAIGPSLEQYF.